This TCR beta chain was recovered during a study of cytomegalovirus exposure and HLA in healthy donors. Study-level results: Segments of the TCR beta V type were, in most cases, productive about 87% or about 30% of the time in an earlier analysis.

From germline, CDR1 is MDHEN and CDR2 SYDVKM. The ends lost 3 bases at V and 5 bases at J; junction bases unmatched: 18. CDR3 length: 18 amino acids. With 60 Vbeta and 13 Jbeta primers, the PCR was carried out. Data came from immunoSEQ multiplex PCR; TCRdb stores just in-frame clones and leaves some out. The sample holds under 200,000 clones, roughly 84% seen once. Concerning this clone itself: Antigen specificity is unknown.

Sequences were obtained from PBMCs. The clonotype comes from a male donor in good health and CMV-seronegative. This sequence joins TRBV28 and TRBJ1-2; 7 positions agree with TRBD1. The CDR3 nucleotides read TGTGCCAGCAGTTTCATGAGGGGGCCCGGTTCACAAAGTTATGGCTACACCTTC. Translation gives CASSFMRGPGSQSYGYTF.